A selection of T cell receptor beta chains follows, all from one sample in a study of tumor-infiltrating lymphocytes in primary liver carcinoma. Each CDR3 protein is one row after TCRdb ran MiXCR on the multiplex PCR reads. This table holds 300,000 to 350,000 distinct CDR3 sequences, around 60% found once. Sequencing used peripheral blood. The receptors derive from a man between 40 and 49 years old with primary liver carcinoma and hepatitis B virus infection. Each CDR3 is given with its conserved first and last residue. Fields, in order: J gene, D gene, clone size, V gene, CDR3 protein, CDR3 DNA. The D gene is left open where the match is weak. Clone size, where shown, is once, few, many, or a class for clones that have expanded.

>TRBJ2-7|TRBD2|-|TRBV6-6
CASSYSSSGSVEQYF
TGTGCCAGCAGTTACTCATCTAGCGGGAGTGTCGAGCAGTACTTC
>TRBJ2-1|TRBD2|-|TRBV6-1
CASSEANGRAGQFF
TGTGCCAGCAGTGAAGCTAACGGGAGGGCCGGGCAGTTCTTC
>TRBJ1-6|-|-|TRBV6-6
CVSSYLTGDNSPLHF
TGTGTCAGCAGTTACCTTACAGGAGACAATTCACCCCTCCACTTT
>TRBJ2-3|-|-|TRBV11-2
CASSLSSVQGLLRTDTQYF
TGTGCCAGCAGCCTCTCATCAGTACAGGGATTGTTGAGGACAGATACGCAGTATTTT
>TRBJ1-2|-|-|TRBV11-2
CANSEQGLGYTF
TGTGCCAACAGCGAACAGGGACTGGGCTACACCTTC
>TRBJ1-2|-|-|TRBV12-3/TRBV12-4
CASSLTTLNYGYTF
TGTGCCAGCAGTTTAACTACCCTGAACTATGGCTACACCTTC
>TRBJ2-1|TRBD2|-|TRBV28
CASRPISGRGRDEQFF
TGTGCCAGCAGACCAATTAGCGGGAGAGGTAGGGATGAGCAGTTCTTC
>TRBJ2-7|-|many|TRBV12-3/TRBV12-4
CASSFGAYEQYF
TGTGCCAGCAGTTTTGGCGCCTACGAGCAGTACTTC
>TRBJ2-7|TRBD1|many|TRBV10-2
CASSGDSSYEQYF
TGCGCCAGCAGTGGGGACAGCTCCTACGAGCAGTACTTC
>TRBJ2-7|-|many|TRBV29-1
CSVVGATGRTYEQYF
TGCAGCGTTGTGGGGGCCACAGGGCGCACCTACGAGCAGTACTTC
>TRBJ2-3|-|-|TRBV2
CASSSPSADTQYF
TGTGCCAGCAGTTCCCCTAGCGCAGATACGCAGTATTTT
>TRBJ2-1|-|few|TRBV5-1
CASSKGGEANEQFF
TGCGCCAGCAGTAAGGGTGGGGAGGCCAATGAGCAGTTCTTC
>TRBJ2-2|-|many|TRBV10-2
CASSAQGTGELFF
TGCGCCAGCAGTGCCCAGGGCACCGGGGAGCTGTTTTTT
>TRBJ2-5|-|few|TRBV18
CASSPYMETQYF
TGTGCCAGCTCACCATATATGGAGACCCAGTACTTC
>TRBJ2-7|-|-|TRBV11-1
CASSLTVGDEQYF
TGTGCCAGCAGCTTAACTGTCGGGGACGAGCAGTACTTC
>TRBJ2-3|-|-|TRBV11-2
CASSHHTASREVTQYF
TGTGCCAGCAGCCACCATACAGCATCACGGGAAGTTACGCAGTATTTT
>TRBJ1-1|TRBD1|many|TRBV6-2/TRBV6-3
CASSYPGQGEAFF
TGTGCCAGCAGTTACCCCGGACAGGGAGAGGCTTTCTTT
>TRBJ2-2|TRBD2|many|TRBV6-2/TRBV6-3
CASSYTSSGPYTGELFF
TGTGCCAGCAGTTACACTTCTAGCGGGCCCTACACCGGGGAGCTGTTTTTT
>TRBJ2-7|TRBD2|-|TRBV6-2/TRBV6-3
CVSRPGTSGSYEQYF
TGTGTCAGCAGGCCCGGGACTAGCGGGAGTTACGAGCAGTACTTC
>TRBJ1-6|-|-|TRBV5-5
CTSSLEVNSLLHF
TGTACCAGCAGCTTGGAGGTCAATTCACTCCTCCACTTT
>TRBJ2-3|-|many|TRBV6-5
CASRRLAVSTDTQYF
TGTGCCAGCAGGCGGTTGGCAGTGAGCACAGATACGCAGTATTTT
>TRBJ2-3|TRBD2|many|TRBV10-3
CATLGLAGVTDTQYF
TGTGCCACCCTGGGACTAGCGGGAGTGACAGATACGCAGTATTTT
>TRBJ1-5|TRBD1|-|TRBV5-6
CASNSGQGGQPQHF
TGTGCCAGCAACTCCGGACAGGGCGGGCAGCCCCAGCATTTT
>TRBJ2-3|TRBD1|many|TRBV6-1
CASSEESGGETDTQYF
TGTGCCAGCAGTGAAGAATCAGGGGGCGAGACAGATACGCAGTATTTT
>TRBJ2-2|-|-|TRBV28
CASVDENTGELFF
TGTGCCAGCGTTGACGAAAACACCGGGGAGCTGTTTTTT
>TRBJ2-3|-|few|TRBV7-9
CASSVGPSTDTQYF
TGTGCCAGCAGCGTCGGACCTAGCACAGATACGCAGTATTTT
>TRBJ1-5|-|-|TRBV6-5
CVSRNGLFQPQHF
TGTGTCAGCAGGAACGGACTCTTTCAACCCCAGCATTTT
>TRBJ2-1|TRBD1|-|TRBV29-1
CRIEDPDRSSYNEQFF
TGCAGGATTGAAGATCCGGACAGGTCATCCTACAATGAGCAGTTCTTC
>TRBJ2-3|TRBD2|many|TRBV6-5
CASSPPGLAPRDTQYF
TGTGCCAGCAGCCCACCGGGACTAGCGCCAAGGGATACGCAGTATTTT
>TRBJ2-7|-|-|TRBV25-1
CATSGGSSYEQYF
TGTGCCACCTCAGGGGGGAGCTCCTACGAGCAGTACTTC
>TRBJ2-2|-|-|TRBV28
CASSPRGFANTGELLF
TGTGCCAGCAGTCCCCGCGGGTTCGCGAACACCGGGGAGCTGCTTTTT
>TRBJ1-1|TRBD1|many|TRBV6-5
CASSIDRGVEAFF
TGTGCCAGCAGTATCGACAGGGGGGTTGAAGCTTTCTTT
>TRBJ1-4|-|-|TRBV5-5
CASSLLGAGANEKLFF
TGTGCCAGCAGCTTACTCGGCGCAGGGGCAAATGAAAAACTGTTTTTT
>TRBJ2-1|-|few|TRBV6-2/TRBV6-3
CVNQERYNEQFF
TGTGTCAACCAGGAGCGATACAATGAGCAGTTCTTC
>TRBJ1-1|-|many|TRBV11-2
CASSLSRGAEAFF
TGTGCCAGCAGCTTGAGCCGGGGGGCTGAAGCTTTCTTT
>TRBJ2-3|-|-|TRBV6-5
CASSYPSGLEPQYF
TGTGCCAGCAGTTACCCGTCGGGCCTTGAGCCCCAGTATTTT
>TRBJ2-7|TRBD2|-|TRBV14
CASSQYPAGLYEQYF
TGTGCCAGCAGCCAATACCCAGCGGGGCTCTACGAGCAGTACTTC
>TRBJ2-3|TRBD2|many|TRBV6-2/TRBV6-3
CASSPGGSGQYF
TGTGCCAGCAGCCCGGGAGGGTCGGGGCAGTATTTT
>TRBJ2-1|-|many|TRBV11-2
CASSFPQRPYNEQFF
TGTGCCAGCAGCTTCCCACAGCGCCCCTACAATGAGCAGTTCTTC
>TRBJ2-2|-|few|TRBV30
CAWRVTGELFF
TGTGCCTGGAGGGTTACCGGGGAGCTGTTTTTT
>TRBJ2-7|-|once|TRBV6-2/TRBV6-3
CAISYPHYEQYF
TGTGCCATCAGTTACCCCCACTACGAGCAGTACTTC
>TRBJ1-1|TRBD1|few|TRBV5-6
CASSSLDRGNTEAFF
TGTGCCAGCAGCTCCCTAGACAGGGGGAACACTGAAGCTTTCTTT
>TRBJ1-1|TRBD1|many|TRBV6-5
CASSKDRGTEAFF
TGTGCCAGCAGTAAGGACAGGGGCACTGAAGCTTTCTTT
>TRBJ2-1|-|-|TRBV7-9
CASSPRGSSSYNEQFF
TGTGCCAGCAGCCCCCGCGGGTCCAGCTCCTACAATGAGCAGTTCTTC
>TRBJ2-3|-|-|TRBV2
CASGSLPDTQYF
TGTGCCAGCGGTTCTCTCCCGGATACGCAGTATTTT
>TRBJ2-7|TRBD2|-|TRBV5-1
CASSRLAVLEEHYF
TGCGCCAGTTCTAGACTAGCGGTCCTTGAGGAGCACTACTTC
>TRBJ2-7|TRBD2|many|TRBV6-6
CASSGLAGSYEQYF
TGTGCCAGCAGCGGACTAGCGGGATCCTACGAGCAGTACTTC
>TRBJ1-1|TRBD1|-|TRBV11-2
CASGLGQGATEAFF
TGTGCCAGCGGCTTAGGACAGGGGGCCACTGAAGCTTTCTTC
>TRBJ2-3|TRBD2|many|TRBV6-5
CASSTSGRRIDTQYF
TGTGCCAGCAGTACTAGCGGGAGACGGATAGATACGCAGTATTTT
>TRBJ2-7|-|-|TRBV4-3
CASSQEGGGPGVQYF
TGCGCCAGCAGCCAAGAAGGGGGAGGGCCTGGGGTGCAGTACTTC
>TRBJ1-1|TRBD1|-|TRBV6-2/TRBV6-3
CASSYFRGGDTEAFF
TGTGCCAGCAGTTACTTCAGGGGGGGGGACACTGAAGCTTTCTTT
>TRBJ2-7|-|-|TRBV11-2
CTSSSDQDFDEQYF
TGTACCAGCAGCTCAGATCAAGACTTCGACGAGCAGTACTTC
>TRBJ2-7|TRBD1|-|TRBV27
CASASPQGAYEQYF
TGTGCCAGCGCGAGCCCCCAGGGGGCCTACGAGCAGTACTTC
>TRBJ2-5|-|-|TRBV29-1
CSVDRGLQDTQYF
TGCAGCGTTGACAGGGGTCTCCAAGATACCCAGTACTTC
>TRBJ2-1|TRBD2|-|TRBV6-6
CASRMGLTHNEQFF
TGTGCCAGCAGGATGGGACTAACACACAATGAGCAGTTCTTC